A selection of T cell receptor beta chains follows, all from one sample in a study of OX40 agonist ivuxolimab in advanced cancers. Repertoires were generated with immunoSEQ multiplex PCR, while TCRdb's copy carries only in-frame clones and drops some. The sample yields around 42,000 clones, approximately 89% seen once. Sequenced material: CD4+ or CD8+ T cells sorted from blood, taken in a trial of the OX40 agonist ivuxolimab. The receptors were gathered from an adult with an advanced solid tumor such as melanoma, head and neck, liver or kidney cancer. Both conserved end residues are part of each CDR3.

J	V	CDR3
TRBJ2-7	TRBV7-9	CASSNTGVSYEQYF
TRBJ2-7	TRBV5-4	CASSFLSEQYF
TRBJ2-3	TRBV9	CASSPTGYGTDTQYF
TRBJ1-4	TRBV28	CASTPPGRGEKLFF
TRBJ2-7	TRBV11-2	CASSFGSGTYEQYF
TRBJ2-7	TRBV28	CASSLPGLAVEQYF
TRBJ2-7	TRBV2	CASTETGSSYEQYF
TRBJ2-5	TRBV30	CAWSAVGKTQYF
TRBJ2-7	TRBV6-1	CASSELYESTSGVAIYEQYF
TRBJ2-1	TRBV7-9	CASSREVLDNEQFF
TRBJ2-7	TRBV10-1	CASSESEGMHEQYF
TRBJ1-1	TRBV30	CAWTALNTEAFF
TRBJ2-3	TRBV9	CASSIGGGRTTDTQYF
TRBJ2-2	TRBV9	CASSVSSGELFF
TRBJ2-3	TRBV15	CATSREVSGSSTDTQYF
TRBJ2-7	TRBV30	CAWSDISYEQYF
TRBJ1-3	TRBV6-4	CASSETGDSGNTIYF
TRBJ2-7	TRBV5-1	CASSSGHTSYEQYF
TRBJ2-7	TRBV6-5	CASSPGYSYEQYF
TRBJ2-7	TRBV7-9	CASSPHPVGSHEQYF
TRBJ1-1	TRBV27	CASSFQGMNTEAFF
TRBJ2-7	TRBV5-6	CASSPGGYEQYF
TRBJ2-7	TRBV27	CASSFSGSSYEQYF
TRBJ1-2	TRBV7-9	CASSYWQGSGYTF
.	TRBV7-9	CASSLGTTPWDEQYF
TRBJ1-3	TRBV7-3	CASSRDRGPGNTIYF
TRBJ1-2	TRBV5-5	CASSDTDRVGLGYTF
TRBJ2-7	TRBV28	CASSYRGVSSYEQYF
TRBJ2-5	TRBV13	CASSLPGSQETQYF
TRBJ1-1	TRBV25-1	CASSMALNTEAFF
TRBJ2-7	TRBV10-3	CAISDLLGQSSYEQYF
TRBJ2-3	TRBV5-6	CASSLVGLNTDTQYF
TRBJ2-7	TRBV13	CASSSWDSNYEQYF
TRBJ1-1	TRBV4-2	CASSQNGLNTEAFF
TRBJ2-5	TRBV11-2	CASRRGDRGQETQYF
TRBJ2-7	TRBV5-1	CASSVLLAGGYEQYF
TRBJ2-7	TRBV11-1	CASSLAASLTYEQYF
TRBJ2-1	TRBV10-3	CAISESYLGSYEQFF
TRBJ1-6	TRBV5-6	CASSLADPYNSPLHF
TRBJ2-1	TRBV27	CASSPAGASALYNEQFF
TRBJ2-7	TRBV4-1	CASSQKTSGSSYEQYF
TRBJ2-7	TRBV9	CASSLWKGLTDEQYF
TRBJ2-3	TRBV7-6	CASSLWSGTSTDTQYF
TRBJ1-4	TRBV6-5	CASKGREEEKLFF
TRBJ2-1	TRBV5-1	CASSLWTSGEQFF
TRBJ2-3	TRBV7-2	CASSSERGSTDTQYF
TRBJ1-5	TRBV14	CASSQAGNSNQPQHF
TRBJ1-1	TRBV4-2	CASSQQGREAFF
TRBJ2-7	TRBV10-3	CAISEPGQGLLYEQYF
TRBJ2-7	TRBV12-5	CASGQGEQYEQYF